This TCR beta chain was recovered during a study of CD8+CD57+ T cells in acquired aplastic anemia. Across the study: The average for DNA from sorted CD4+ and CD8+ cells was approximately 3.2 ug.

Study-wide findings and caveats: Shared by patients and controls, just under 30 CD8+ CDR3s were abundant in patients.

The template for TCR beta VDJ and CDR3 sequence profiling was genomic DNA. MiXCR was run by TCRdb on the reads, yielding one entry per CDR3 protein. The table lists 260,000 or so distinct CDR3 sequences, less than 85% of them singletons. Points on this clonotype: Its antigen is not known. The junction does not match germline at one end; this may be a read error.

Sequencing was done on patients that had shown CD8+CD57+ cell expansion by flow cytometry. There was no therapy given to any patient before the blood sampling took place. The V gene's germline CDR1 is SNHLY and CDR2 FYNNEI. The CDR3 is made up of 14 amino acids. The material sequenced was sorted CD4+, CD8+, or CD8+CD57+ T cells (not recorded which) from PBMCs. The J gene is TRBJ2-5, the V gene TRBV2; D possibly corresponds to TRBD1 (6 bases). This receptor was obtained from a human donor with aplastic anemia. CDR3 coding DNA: TGTGCCAGCAGCAGGGGCGGCGGGCAAAAGACCCAGTCCTTC. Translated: CASSRGGGQKTQSF.